This T cell receptor (delta chain) was sequenced for a study of Vδ1+ human thymocytes. Whole-study findings and limits: Thymic delta-chain repertoires held roughly 18% Vdelta2 sequences and few Vdelta3, despite high sort purity. Donors shared many TRG clonotypes but few TRD clonotypes. Highly polyclonal TRG and TRD repertoires with Gaussian CDR3 length distributions appeared in thymus.

The template was reverse-transcribed extracted RNA. CDR3 amplicons came from multiplex PCR with pooled V-gene forward and constant-region reverse primers. TCRdb reprocessed the multiplex PCR reads using CATT. The sample contains about 73,000 delta-chain clones, about 35% of which appear only once. Notes on this clone: What it binds is unknown.

Purity of the sorted Vdelta1+ thymocytes ranged from 98% to 99.6%. The V gene end was trimmed by 2 bases and the J gene end by 0 bases; junction bases not matched to a gene: 25. CDR1 and CDR2 (germline): TSWWSYY, QGS. This CDR3 has 23 amino acids. The TCR comes from a boy less than two years old who had congenital heart surgery. The gene calls are TRDV1 and TRDJ1; the match to TRDD2 covers 9 bases. Specimen: Vdelta1+ gamma-delta thymocytes from the thymus. Subset indicated: FACS-sorted CD3+ TCRalphabeta- TCRVdelta1+ TCRVdelta2- thymocytes. CDR3 coding DNA: TGTGCTCTTGGGGAATTTGCGCCTTCCTACTCCGGGGGACAACTAATATACACCGATAAACTCATCTTT. Protein sequence: CALGEFAPSYSGGQLIYTDKLIF.